The entry below describes one TCR beta chain. Antigen specificity is unknown. This sample includes further DNA sequences coding for the same CDR3. The data were taken from a study of cytomegalovirus exposure and HLA in healthy donors. Study-wide background: From donors who were HLA-typed, an early data release held 80 million to 95 million unique TCRs. Findings and caveats of the study: Reports showed the classifier diagnosing cytomegalovirus status with high specificity and sensitivity. In vitro assays verified that a few CMV-associated chains recognized CMV antigens specifically. Analysis performed later showed TCR beta chains linked to HLA being more clonally expanded than equally common others.

Losses at the gene ends were 5 bases for V and 5 bases for J; bases not matched to a gene: 4. Germline-derived CDR1 and CDR2 are SGHDT and YYEEEE. The CDR3 is 13 residues long. The PCR ran on 60 Vbeta and 13 Jbeta primers. Libraries were prepared by immunoSEQ multiplex PCR; TCRdb keeps only in-frame clonotypes and omits some of them. Of 200,000 to 250,000 clones listed, approximately 88% were seen once; the top ten hold roughly 0.71%. The sequencing sample was made of PBMCs. The TCR sequence derives from a boy aged 2 to 10 in good health and CMV-seronegative. The chain couples TRBV5-6 to TRBJ2-7; 10 bases fit TRBD1. The CDR3 nucleotides read TGTGCCAGCAGTACTGGGACAGGGGACGAGCAGTACTTC. Residues: CASSTGTGDEQYF. Full variable domain (remainder filled in from reference TRBV5-6 and TRBJ2-7): DAGVTQSPTHLIKTRGQQVTLRCSPKSGHDTVSWYQQALGQGPQFIFQYYEEEERQRGNFPDRFSGHQFPNYSSELNVNALLLGDSALYLCASSTGTGDEQYFGPGTRLTVT.